This T cell receptor beta chain was identified during a study of Graves' ophthalmopathy and Graves' hyperthyroidism (dated by TCRdb to the late 2010s). For the study in its entirety: Peripheral blood was collected at initial diagnosis, prior to any treatment. The study used TCR beta repertoire signatures to distinguish Graves' ophthalmopathy from Graves' hyperthyroidism and to predict progression to ophthalmopathy. In total, 135 blood samples were TCR-sequenced: approximately 42 ophthalmopathy, 80 or so hyperthyroidism and about 17 hyperthyroidism-to-ophthalmopathy patients. To explore V-J signatures that distinguish ophthalmopathy from hyperthyroidism, a discovery set of more than 90 patients was enrolled, made up of over 40 with ophthalmopathy and under 65 with stable hyperthyroidism. For independent validation, a separate cohort was made up of approximately 19 hyperthyroidism patients plus 17 patients who later progressed from hyperthyroidism to ophthalmopathy. T-cell repertoires of thyroid tissue and blood were compared in over 5 hyperthyroidism patients. After sampling, hyperthyroidism patients received methimazole starting at 30 mg daily, and ophthalmopathy patients received high-dose intravenous methylprednisolone. The roughly 99 discovery patients were divided at random into training and test sets in a 7:3 ratio.

TCR beta CDR3 regions were amplified from RNA transcripts for repertoire sequencing. HTBI primers and the Qiagen OneStep RT-PCR kit were used in a first-round RT-PCR, which was followed by a second-round multiplex PCR, size selection and purification. The libraries underwent paired-end sequencing with 100 bp reads on an Illumina HiSeq2000. Per the source publication's procedure: Reads were processed with SOAPnuke, discarding reads with adapters, uncalled bases, mean Phred below 15, or no exact constant-primer or identifier match. COPE v1.2.5 was used to merge high-quality paired reads. Unique nucleotide sequences were defined as clonotypes and aligned to IMGT TRB V, D and J references using MiTCR v1.1. Analysis was restricted to V-J combinations with a frequency above 0.0001, which covered 99.2% of repertoires. A TCR clonal expansion and chaos score per V-J combination was defined as the ratio of F50 clonal expansion to chaos observed in the TCRdist matrix. Features were reduced by Welch's t-statistics and random forest to some 13 V-J combinations, which fed a naive Bayes classifier. The similarity between thyroid and blood repertoires was quantified using the Morisita-Horn index. Clones were called with MiXCR by TCRdb after fastp trimmed the public reads at Q25, and only in-frame beta chains were retained. Duplicate CDR3 protein sequences are folded into a single record with the most common DNA and genes. The V and J calls follow TCRdb's processing rather than the paper's. The sample table shows hundreds of thousands of distinct CDR3 sequences, and more than 20% are seen once. The ten top clones hold 2.5% to 3% of the sample.

A patient counted as having stable hyperthyroidism if there was no progression to ophthalmopathy within 18 months of follow-up. Patients with hyperthyroidism were aged 18 to 65 years, had been newly diagnosed, and had a disease duration of less than 2 months. Patients were excluded if they had other autoimmune diseases, uncontrolled infections, pregnancy or lactation. Clinical symptoms, serum thyroxine, TRAb, thyroid ultrasound and orbital computed tomography formed the basis of the diagnosis. PBMCs were isolated from more than 8 ml of fresh peripheral blood by Ficoll-Paque density gradient centrifugation. Total RNA was extracted with Trizol reagent and quality-checked on an Agilent 2100 Bioanalyzer. This clonotype was found many times. The specificity of this receptor is unknown. One base away there is no much larger clone; base qualities are not given. V loses 4 bases of germline sequence and J loses 1 base, and the interval between the two ends is 11 bases. CDR1 and CDR2 (DFQATT, SNEGSKA) derive from the germline V gene (reference sequence). The CDR3, from cysteine to phenylalanine, totals 14 residues. The read is trimmed to its CDR3 DNA, 42 bases read in frame from base 1.

Results and caveats for the whole study, not just this receptor: Ophthalmopathy was separated from stable hyperthyroidism by the 13-signature model with just under 90% sensitivity and about 81% specificity in cross-validation and with 80%/75% in the test set. In validation, the model predicted ophthalmopathy progression with about 70% sensitivity and around 72% specificity; roughly eleven predicted patients were CT-confirmed with GO in a median of approximately 6.2 months. No statistical method was used to set the sample size in advance, and the investigators knew which group each participant was assigned to. Among expanded thyroid clonotypes with frequency above 0.001, most also showed up in blood, which suggests that blood repertoires may reflect the thyroid immune response.

Sample: peripheral blood. This receptor was identified in a young woman with stable Graves' hyperthyroidism. Donor details come from another sample of the same person, matched by shared clones. The V and J genes are TRBV20-1 and TRBJ1-5, and perhaps TRBD1 as D gene, on 5 matching bases. The CDR3 sequence is CSANRWGSNQPQHF. Here is the DNA: TGCAGTGCTAACAGATGGGGGAGCAATCAGCCCCAGCATTTT.